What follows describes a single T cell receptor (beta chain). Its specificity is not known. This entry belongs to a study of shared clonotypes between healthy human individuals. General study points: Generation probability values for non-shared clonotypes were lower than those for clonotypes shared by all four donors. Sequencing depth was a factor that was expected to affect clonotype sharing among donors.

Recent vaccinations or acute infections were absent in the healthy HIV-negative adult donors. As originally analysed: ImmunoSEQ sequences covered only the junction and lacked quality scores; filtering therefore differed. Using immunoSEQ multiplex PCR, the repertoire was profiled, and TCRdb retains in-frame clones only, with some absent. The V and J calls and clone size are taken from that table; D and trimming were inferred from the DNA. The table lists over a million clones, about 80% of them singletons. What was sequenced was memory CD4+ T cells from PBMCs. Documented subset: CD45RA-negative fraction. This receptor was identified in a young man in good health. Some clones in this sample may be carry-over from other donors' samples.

As DNA, the CDR3 is TGCGCCAGCAGCTTGGTTACCCCCTACGAGCAGTACTTC. Protein sequence: CASSLVTPYEQYF. This rearrangement joins TRBV5-1 to TRBJ2-7; D is uncertain. CDR1 and CDR2 from the germline V gene are SGHRS and YFSETQ. The germline V and J ends were trimmed by 0 bases and 2 bases, with 6 bases remaining between them. The CDR3 contains 13 residues.